The 14 T cell receptor beta chains listed next were all sequenced from one sample in a study of T cell responses to AZD1222 COVID-19 vaccine. Only in-frame clones appear in the TCRdb table, and some are missing; sequencing was by immunoSEQ multiplex PCR. The sample has under 200,000 clones; roughly 92% are singletons. Sequenced material: peripheral blood, taken on day 0 of AZD1222 vaccination. These receptors were obtained from an adult in good health.

This clone was seen once. The chain employs TRBV10-3 and TRBJ2-3, with D unresolved. This CDR3 contains 17 residues. In germline, CDR1 is ENHRY, CDR2 SYGVKD. V lost 11 bases to trimming and J lost 1 base, with 25 bases between them. For the CDR3, the DNA is TGTGCCGCCTTCTCGACCGACAAAGGTCTCGGCACAGATACGCAGTATTTT. It yields the protein CAAFSTDKGLGTDTQYF.

V gene TRBV19 combines with J gene TRBJ2-3; 8 bases are shared with TRBD2. The germline gives CDR1 LNHDA, CDR2 SQIVND (reference sequence). CDR3 length: 15 residues. J was trimmed by 1 base and V by 3 bases; bases with no gene match: 3. The CDR3 coding sequence is TGTGCCAGTAGTATTAGGCGGGGGGGCACAGATACGCAGTATTTT. This translates into CASSIRRGGTDTQYF. The entire variable domain, with the rest obtained from reference TRBV19 and TRBJ2-3, is as follows: DGGITQSPKYLFRKEGQNVTLSCEQNLNHDAMYWYRQDPGQGLRLIYYSQIVNDFQKGDIAEGYSVSREKKESFPLTVTSAQKNPTAFYLCASSIRRGGTDTQYFGPGTRLTVL.

The rearrangement uses TRBV7-3 and TRBJ2-2; possibly TRBD2 for D (6 bases). The CDR3 is 16 residues long. The V end lost 4 bases, the J end lost 5 bases, and 17 bases lay between the germline ends. In germline, CDR1 is SGHTA, CDR2 FQGTGA. CDR3 amino acids: CASSSTPGLRTGELFF. For the CDR3, the DNA is TGTGCCAGCAGCTCGACCCCGGGACTCCGGACCGGGGAGCTGTTTTTT. The full variable domain, rest sourced from reference TRBV7-3 and TRBJ2-2, is GAGVSQTPSNKVTEKGKYVELRCDPISGHTALYWYRQSLGQGPEFLIYFQGTGAADDSGLPNDRFFAVRPEGSVSTLKIQRTERGDSAVYLCASSSTPGLRTGELFFGEGSRLTVL.

This clone was detected once. The V gene is TRBV6-5, the J gene TRBJ2-5; 8 bases are a match to TRBD1. Germline CDR1 MNHEY, CDR2 SVGAGI. The CDR3 covers 15 residues. V dropped 4 bases and J dropped 5; count of bases not matched to a gene: 9. The CDR3 region has the DNA TGTGCCAGCAGTTGGACAGGGATTGCCCAGGAGACCCAGTACTTC. This gives the protein CASSWTGIAQETQYF.

This clone was observed a handful of times. Other DNA variants within this sample encode the same CDR3. This chain joins TRBV7-9 and TRBJ1-1; D unresolved. The CDR3 is made up of 14 amino acids. Trimming shortened V by 0 bases and J by 0 bases, and 5 bases separated the two germline ends. Germline assignment: CDR1 SEHNR and CDR2 FQNEAQ (reference sequence). This CDR3 is CASSLAGLNTEAFF. CDR3 DNA sequence: TGTGCCAGCAGCTTAGCCGGACTGAACACTGAAGCTTTCTTT.

V and J are TRBV2 and TRBJ1-1; D may be TRBD1 (5 bases). The CDR3 is made up of 14 amino acids. In germline, CDR1 is SNHLY, CDR2 FYNNEI. Between the trimmed V and J ends, which lost 3 bases and 0 bases, there was a span of 8 bases. This CDR3 reads CASSEGLMNTEAFF. DNA for the CDR3: TGTGCCAGCAGTGAGGGGCTTATGAACACTGAAGCTTTCTTT.

As regards this clone: An end of the junction does not agree with germline; a read error may underlie this. The gene calls are TRBV10-3 and TRBJ1-5, with D tentatively TRBD1 (6 bases). This CDR3 spans 15 amino acids. Germline V gene data show CDR1 as ENHRY and CDR2 as SYGVKD. CDR3 sequence: CAISNTQGGKQPQHF. The CDR3 region has the DNA TGTGCCATCAGTAACACACAGGGAGGCAAACAGCCCCAGCATTTT.

This chain links TRBV7-9 with TRBJ1-3; TRBD1 aligns across 8 bases. The CDR3 is 17 residues long. Germline loops: CDR1 SEHNR, CDR2 FQNEAQ (reference sequence). V lost 0 bases, J lost 0 bases, and 4 bases stayed unmatched. The CDR3 reads CASSLADRVHSGNTIYF. CDR3 nucleotide sequence: TGTGCCAGCAGCTTAGCGGACAGGGTTCACTCTGGAAACACCATATATTTT. Together with reference TRBV7-9 and TRBJ1-3, the CDR3 gives the full variable domain: DTGVSQNPRHKITKRGQNVTFRCDPISEHNRLYWYRQTLGQGPEFLTYFQNEAQLEKSRLLSDRFSAERPKGSFSTLEIQRTEQGDSAMYLCASSLADRVHSGNTIYFGEGSWLTVV.

This chain connects TRBV19 to TRBJ2-3, with 7 bases matching TRBD1. This CDR3 is 17 amino acids long. V was pared by 6 bases and J by 2 bases, with 14 bases of the junction left unmatched. CDR1 LNHDA and CDR2 SQIVND come from the germline V gene (reference sequence). The CDR3 region is CASRYPPGTELTDTQYF. The CDR3 DNA is TGTGCCAGTAGATACCCCCCCGGGACAGAGCTCACAGATACGCAGTATTTT.

The chain links TRBV2 to TRBJ2-1, with 8 nucleotides matching TRBD2. Germline-derived CDR1 and CDR2 are SNHLY and FYNNEI. J lost 4 bases, V lost 1 base, and 6 bases had no gene match. The CDR3 spans 16 residues. CDR3 residues: CASSEGPSGPYNEQFF. The CDR3 nucleotides are TGTGCCAGCAGTGAAGGCCCTAGCGGGCCTTACAATGAGCAGTTCTTC.

The chain has TRBV7-9 and TRBJ1-1; tentative D call: TRBD1 (5 bases). Germline V gene sequence: CDR1 SEHNR, CDR2 FQNEAQ (reference sequence). CDR3 length equals 15 residues. The ends were cut back, 8 bases at V and 4 bases at J, with 20 bases in the middle. CDR3: CASLLPRQGPTEAFF. The CDR3, as DNA: TGTGCCAGCCTACTCCCCAGGCAGGGCCCCACTGAAGCTTTCTTT.

V usage is TRBV27 and J usage is TRBJ1-2; D is uncertain. The CDR3 length is 14 residues. Germline V gives CDR1 MNHEY, CDR2 SMNVEV (reference sequence). The V and J ends lost 3 bases and 6 bases respectively, with 14 bases between them. CDR3 residues: CASSLVSGTDGYTF. Written as DNA, the CDR3 is TGTGCCAGCAGTTTGGTCTCTGGAACGGATGGCTACACCTTC.

The V and J genes are TRBV7-2 and TRBJ1-5; 10 nucleotides match TRBD1. V trimming: 3 bases; J trimming: 2 bases; junction bases outside the gene matches: 4. The CDR3 covers 16 residues. In germline, CDR1 is SGHTA, CDR2 FQGNSA. The CDR3 protein is CASSFTGTGGNQPQHF. CDR3 DNA sequence: TGTGCCAGCAGCTTTACCGGGACAGGGGGCAATCAGCCCCAGCATTTT.

The rearrangement joins TRBV10-3 to TRBJ2-1; 12 nucleotides match TRBD1. Germline CDR1 and CDR2: ENHRY and SYGVKD. There are 17 residues in the CDR3. V lost 2 bases, J lost 9 bases, and 11 bases stayed unmatched. The CDR3 is CAISETPGTGGFGEQFF. As DNA, the CDR3 is TGTGCCATCAGTGAGACACCCGGGACAGGGGGCTTCGGTGAGCAGTTCTTC.